This T cell receptor (beta chain) was profiled in a study of neurological immune-mediated disorders. The study's findings and limits: Whereas HTLV-1-associated myelopathy showed the most TCR clonal expansion, multiple sclerosis showed the least, with levels below those of healthy controls.

This clonotype has at least ten counts. The antigen remains undetermined. The method for making cDNA was 5'RACE, and it used 10-nucleotide random UMIs. MiXCR, applied by TCRdb to the 5' RACE reads, yields one record per CDR3 protein. The table shows fewer than 90,000 distinct CDR3 sequences, with 10% to 13% occurring only once. Indicated time point: longitudinal time-point 1 (baseline). For the unsorted libraries, 2 million PBMCs stored at -80 C served as input. This TCR was recovered from a man aged 25 to 45 in good health. Sequencing was done on a sample of PBMCs.

The CDR3 nucleotides read TGCAGCGTCTCAAAAGGGGGTCTTTACGAGCAGTACTTC. This gives the protein CSVSKGGLYEQYF. The V call is TRBV29-1, the J call TRBJ2-7, with D perhaps TRBD1 (6 bases). The germline CDR1 and CDR2 sequences are SQVTM and ANQGSEA. This CDR3 spans 13 amino acids. Trimming took 6 bases from V and 4 from J, leaving 16 bases between them.